A selection of T cell receptor beta chains follows, all from one sample in a study of T-cell memory formation after mild COVID-19. TCRdb fed the 5' RACE reads into MiXCR, producing one record per CDR3 protein. The sample carries 250,000 or so distinct CDR3 sequences, roughly 18% recorded once. Sequenced material: PBMCs or a T cell subset sorted from them (not recorded which). These receptor sequences come from a man younger than 35 who had mild COVID-19 (a few samples of this study predate the infection). Cell type and time point are not known. CDR3s include the opening cysteine and the closing phenylalanine or tryptophan. A D gene is named only where the DNA matches it firmly. Some rows have no size entry. The others give once, few or many, or a class for an expanded clone.

V gene,D gene,J gene,clone size,CDR3 DNA,CDR3 protein
TRBV12-3/TRBV12-4,-,TRBJ1-1,-,TGTGCCAGCAGTTCTCGAGGGCGAGGGCCGAACACTGAAGCTTTCTTT,CASSSRGRGPNTEAFF
TRBV11-2,-,TRBJ2-1,many,TGTGCCAGCAGCTTAGGGGGAGTCTCCTACAATGAGCAGTTCTTC,CASSLGGVSYNEQFF
TRBV4-2,TRBD1,TRBJ1-5,-,TGTGCCAGCAGCCGAAGGGACAGCGGCAATCAGCCCCAGCATTTT,CASSRRDSGNQPQHF
TRBV7-2,-,TRBJ1-1,-,TGTGCCAGCAGCCAAGATCGAGGCAGGAAAGAAGCTTTCTTT,CASSQDRGRKEAFF
TRBV11-2,-,TRBJ1-1,many,TGTGCCAGCAGCCAATCTCTGAACACTGAAGCTTTCTTT,CASSQSLNTEAFF
TRBV6-6,TRBD2,TRBJ2-5,-,TGTGCCAGCAGTTCGACTAGCGGGGACCAAGAGACCCAGTACTTC,CASSSTSGDQETQYF
TRBV12-3/TRBV12-4,-,TRBJ2-1,-,TGTGCCAGCAGTTTTTCGCGGCCGGGCTACAATGAGCAGTTCTTC,CASSFSRPGYNEQFF
TRBV27,-,TRBJ2-1,-,TGTGCCAGCAGTTTGTGGAATTTGGCCTACAATGAGCAGTTCTTC,CASSLWNLAYNEQFF
TRBV7-2,TRBD1,TRBJ1-2,many,TGTGCCAGCAGCTTAGGGGGACAGGGCTTTGCCTATGGCTACACCTTC,CASSLGGQGFAYGYTF
TRBV5-1,-,TRBJ2-5,-,TGCGCCAGCAGCTGGGGGCGACTAGTCCAAGAGACCCAGTACTTC,CASSWGRLVQETQYF
TRBV4-1,TRBD1,TRBJ2-7,few,TGCGCCAGCAGACAACCGGGACAGGGAGGGAACGAGCAGTACTTC,CASRQPGQGGNEQYF